This is a list of T cell receptor beta chains from one sample in a study of OX40 agonist ivuxolimab in advanced cancers. Sequencing used immunoSEQ multiplex PCR; TCRdb keeps in-frame clones, though not all of them. The sample records 9,500 to 13,000 clones, about three quarters being singletons. The input for sequencing was CD4+ or CD8+ T cells sorted from blood, taken in a trial of the OX40 agonist ivuxolimab. These TCRs come from an adult with an advanced solid tumor such as melanoma, head and neck, liver or kidney cancer. Each CDR3 is given with its conserved first and last residue. Fields, in order: clone size, D gene, J gene, V gene, CDR3 DNA, CDR3 protein. D genes are given only for firm matches. Where a row states a size, it is once, few, many or the class of an expanded clone; other rows omit it.

once | TRBD1 | TRBJ2-5 | TRBV9 | TGTGCCAGCAGCGTACCCCAAGGTTCGAGGGGGCATCAAGAGACCCAGTACTTC | CASSVPQGSRGHQETQYF
- | TRBD2 | TRBJ2-7 | TRBV25-1 | TGTGCCAGCAGTGTAGGGACTAGCGGATACGAGCAGTACTTC | CASSVGTSGYEQYF
medium-sized | - | TRBJ2-1 | TRBV27 | TGTGCCAGCAGTTTATCGCCCAGGGTACATGAGCAGTTCTTC | CASSLSPRVHEQFF
- | - | TRBJ2-7 | TRBV27 | TGTGCCACCCAGGCCCTGCGGGACCCCCACGAGCAGTACTTC | CATQALRDPHEQYF
- | TRBD2 | TRBJ2-1 | TRBV19 | TGTGCCAGTGGTAGCGGGGGATACAATGAGCAGTTCTTC | CASGSGGYNEQFF
few | TRBD1 | TRBJ1-1 | TRBV30 | TGTGCCTGGCGGCCCCCCGCGGGGACAGGGAACACTGAAGCTTTCTTT | CAWRPPAGTGNTEAFF
few | - | TRBJ1-3 | TRBV7-9 | TGTGCCAGCAGCTTGAGTTATGGGGTCTCTGGAAACACCATATATTTT | CASSLSYGVSGNTIYF
few | - | TRBJ2-5 | TRBV11-1 | TGTGCCAGCAGCTTACGGACAGCACAAGAGACCCAGTACTTC | CASSLRTAQETQYF
- | - | TRBJ2-7 | TRBV6-5 | TGTGCCAGCAGAAGGGACAACTCCTACGAGCAGTACTTC | CASRRDNSYEQYF
- | TRBD2 | TRBJ2-3 | TRBV9 | TGTGCCAGCAGTGTTTCTAGCGGCCTGGAGAAAGATACGCAGTATTTT | CASSVSSGLEKDTQYF
- | - | TRBJ2-7 | TRBV23-1 | TGCGCCAGCAGCCAAAGTCGGCAGGGCCACGAGCAGTACTTC | CASSQSRQGHEQYF
- | TRBD2 | TRBJ2-1 | TRBV5-4 | TGTGCCAGCAGCATGGAGGCGAGGCGGGAGGGGTACAATGAGCAGTTCTTC | CASSMEARREGYNEQFF
few | TRBD1 | TRBJ2-1 | TRBV5-5 | TGTGCCAGCAGCTTGGGTAGCGGACAGGGGGAGGTGCAGTTCTTC | CASSLGSGQGEVQFF
- | - | TRBJ2-1 | TRBV11-2 | TGTGCCAGCAGCTTAGATCGGGGCTTCGGCAATGAGCAGTTCTTC | CASSLDRGFGNEQFF
- | - | TRBJ2-1 | TRBV7-7 | TGTGCTAGCAGCTTAAAACTAGCCCTTCTGGATGAGCAGTTCTTC | CASSLKLALLDEQFF
- | - | TRBJ2-7 | TRBV6-5 | TGTGCCAGCAGCCCCAGGGGCCCTTACGAGCAGTACTTC | CASSPRGPYEQYF
few | TRBD2 | TRBJ2-7 | TRBV2 | TGTGCCAGCAGTGAAGCTGCGGGAGTTATATACGAGCAGTACTTC | CASSEAAGVIYEQYF
- | TRBD2 | TRBJ2-7 | TRBV6-4 | TGTGCCAGCAGCCCGGGACTAGCGGGACCTCAGTACTTC | CASSPGLAGPQYF
- | - | TRBJ1-1 | TRBV6-1 | TGTGCCAGCAACTTGCAGTTAATGGACACTGAAGCTTTCTTT | CASNLQLMDTEAFF
- | - | TRBJ2-7 | TRBV5-6 | TGTGCCAGCAGCTTGGGCAGGGGAAGGTACGAGCAGTACTTC | CASSLGRGRYEQYF
- | TRBD1 | TRBJ2-2 | TRBV5-4 | TGTGCCAGCAGCTCGGGACAGGGGACGAACACCGGGGAGCTGTTTTTT | CASSSGQGTNTGELFF
few | TRBD2 | TRBJ2-1 | TRBV6-5 | TGTGCCAGCATGGGGACTAGCGGGAGCTATGAGCAGTTCTTC | CASMGTSGSYEQFF
- | - | TRBJ2-5 | TRBV10-3 | TGTGCCATCAGTGAGCTAGCGAATCAAGAGACCCAGTACTTC | CAISELANQETQYF
- | TRBD2 | TRBJ2-7 | TRBV7-8 | TGTGCCAGCAGCGATACTAGCGGGAGTCTGGAGCAGTACTTC | CASSDTSGSLEQYF
once | - | TRBJ2-2 | TRBV5-1 | TGCGCCAGCAGCTCCGACACCGGGGAGCTGTTTTTT | CASSSDTGELFF
- | - | TRBJ1-2 | TRBV5-1 | TGCGCCAGCAGCTTGGGTCGTAACACCGGTAACTATGGCTACACCTTC | CASSLGRNTGNYGYTF
- | TRBD2 | TRBJ2-2 | TRBV6-5 | TGTGCCAGCAGTTATCGGCGGGAGAGGACCGGGGAGCTGTTTTTT | CASSYRRERTGELFF
few | TRBD2 | TRBJ2-3 | TRBV27 | TGTGCCAGCAGTCTTGGGACTAGCGGGAAGGTGGAAGATACGCAGTATTTT | CASSLGTSGKVEDTQYF
few | TRBD2 | TRBJ2-1 | TRBV7-9 | TGTGCCAGCAGCCAGGGACTAGCGGGATACAATGAGCAGTTCTTC | CASSQGLAGYNEQFF
- | - | TRBJ1-4 | TRBV7-2 | TGTGCCAGCAGCTTAGGAGCAATAGCGAATGAAAAACTGTTTTTT | CASSLGAIANEKLFF
once | - | TRBJ2-3 | TRBV27 | TGTGCCAGCAGTTGGTTTGCGGGGGCTAGCACAGATACGCAGTATTTT | CASSWFAGASTDTQYF
- | TRBD2 | TRBJ2-1 | TRBV19 | TGTGCCAGTAGTACCACCGGGACTAGCGGGATAATCGATGAGCAGTTCTTC | CASSTTGTSGIIDEQFF
- | TRBD2 | TRBJ2-7 | TRBV7-6 | TGTGCCAGCAGCCTAGCGATAGCGGGAGTAGACGAGCAGTACTTC | CASSLAIAGVDEQYF
- | - | TRBJ2-7 | TRBV2 | TGTGCCAGATACGGACAGCGAGGCGAGCAGTACTTC | CARYGQRGEQYF
- | - | TRBJ2-3 | TRBV9 | TGTGCCAGCAGCTCAGCCCGCACAGATACGCAGTATTTT | CASSSARTDTQYF
few | - | TRBJ2-7 | TRBV7-6 | TGTGCCACCAGTGATGAGCGCTCCTACGAGCAGTACTTC | CATSDERSYEQYF
- | - | TRBJ1-2 | TRBV19 | TGTGCCAGTAGTATAGATGTGATCGGGGTGGAAGACTATGGCTACACCTTC | CASSIDVIGVEDYGYTF
- | TRBD2 | TRBJ2-7 | TRBV19 | TGTGCCAGTAGTATGACTAGCGAATACGAGCAGTACTTC | CASSMTSEYEQYF
- | TRBD1 | TRBJ2-7 | TRBV9 | TGTGCCAGCAGTCCCGGGACAGGTGGCCACGAGCAGTACTTC | CASSPGTGGHEQYF
- | TRBD2 | TRBJ2-3 | TRBV5-6 | TGTGCCAGCAGCGGATCGGGACTAGGGTACGCAGATACGCAGTATTTT | CASSGSGLGYADTQYF
large | - | TRBJ2-7 | TRBV28 | TGTGCCAGCAGTTTTAGGGGGGCCTACGAGCAGTACTTC | CASSFRGAYEQYF
- | - | TRBJ1-2 | TRBV9 | TGTGCCAGCAGCGTAAGTGGAGGCTACACCTTC | CASSVSGGYTF
- | - | TRBJ2-1 | TRBV16 | TGTGCCAGCAGCCAATTCCAGGGGGGTTACAATGAGCAGTTCTTC | CASSQFQGGYNEQFF
- | - | TRBJ2-7 | TRBV28 | TGTGCCAGCAGTTTGTTGGGCTCCTACGAGCAGTACTTC | CASSLLGSYEQYF
- | TRBD1 | TRBJ1-5 | TRBV19 | TGTGCCAGTAGCGAGAGACAGGGTGACCTCCACAATCAGCCCCAGCATTTT | CASSERQGDLHNQPQHF
medium-sized | TRBD1 | TRBJ2-7 | TRBV27 | TGTGCCAGCAGCGGACAGGGTTCCAAGTACGAGCAGTACTTC | CASSGQGSKYEQYF